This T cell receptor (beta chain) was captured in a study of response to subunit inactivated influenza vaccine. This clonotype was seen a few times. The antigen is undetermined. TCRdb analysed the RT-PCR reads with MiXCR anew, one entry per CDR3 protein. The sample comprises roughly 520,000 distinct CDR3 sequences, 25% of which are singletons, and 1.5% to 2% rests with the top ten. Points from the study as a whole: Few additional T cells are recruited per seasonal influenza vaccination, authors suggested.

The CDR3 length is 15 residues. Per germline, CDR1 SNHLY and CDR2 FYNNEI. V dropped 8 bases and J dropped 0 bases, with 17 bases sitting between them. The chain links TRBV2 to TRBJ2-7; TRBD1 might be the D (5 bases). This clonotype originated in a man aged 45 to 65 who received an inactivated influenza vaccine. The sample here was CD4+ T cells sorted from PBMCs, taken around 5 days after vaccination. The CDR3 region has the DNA TGTGCCAGCTCTGCGGCCAGGGTTCTCTCCTACGAGCAGTACTTC. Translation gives CASSAARVLSYEQYF.